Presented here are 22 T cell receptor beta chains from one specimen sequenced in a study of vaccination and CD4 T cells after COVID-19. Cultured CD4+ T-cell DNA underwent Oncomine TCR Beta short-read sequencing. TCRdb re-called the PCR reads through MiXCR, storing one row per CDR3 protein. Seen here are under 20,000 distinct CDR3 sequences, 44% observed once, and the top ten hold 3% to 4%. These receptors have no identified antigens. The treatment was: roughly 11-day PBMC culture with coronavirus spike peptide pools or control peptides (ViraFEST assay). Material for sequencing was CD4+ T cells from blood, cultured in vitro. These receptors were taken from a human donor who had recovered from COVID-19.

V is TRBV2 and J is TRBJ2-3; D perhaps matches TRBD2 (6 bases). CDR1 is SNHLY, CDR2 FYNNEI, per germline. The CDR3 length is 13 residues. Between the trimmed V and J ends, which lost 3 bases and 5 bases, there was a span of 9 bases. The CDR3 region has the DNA TGTGCCAGCAGTGACGGGAGTGGAGATACGCAGTATTTT. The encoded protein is CASSDGSGDTQYF.

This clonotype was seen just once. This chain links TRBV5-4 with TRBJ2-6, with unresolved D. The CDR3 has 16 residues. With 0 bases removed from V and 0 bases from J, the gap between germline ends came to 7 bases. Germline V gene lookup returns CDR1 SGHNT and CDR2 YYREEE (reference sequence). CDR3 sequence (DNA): TGTGCCAGCAGCTTGGCCGGACCCTCTGGGGCCAACGTCCTGACTTTC. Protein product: CASSLAGPSGANVLTF.

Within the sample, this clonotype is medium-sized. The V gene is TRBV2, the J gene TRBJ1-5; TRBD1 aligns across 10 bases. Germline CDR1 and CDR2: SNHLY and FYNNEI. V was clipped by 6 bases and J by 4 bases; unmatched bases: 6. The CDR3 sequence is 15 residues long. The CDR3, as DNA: TGTGCCAGCAGACTTAGGACAGGGGGGAATCAGCCCCAGCATTTT. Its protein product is CASRLRTGGNQPQHF.

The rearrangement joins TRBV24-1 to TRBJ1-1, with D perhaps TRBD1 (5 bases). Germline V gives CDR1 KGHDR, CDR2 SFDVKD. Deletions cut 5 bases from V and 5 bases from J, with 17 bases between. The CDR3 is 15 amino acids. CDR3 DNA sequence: TGTGCCACCAGTGGCATAATAAAGGGGTGGACTGAAGCTTTCTTT. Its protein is CATSGIIKGWTEAFF.

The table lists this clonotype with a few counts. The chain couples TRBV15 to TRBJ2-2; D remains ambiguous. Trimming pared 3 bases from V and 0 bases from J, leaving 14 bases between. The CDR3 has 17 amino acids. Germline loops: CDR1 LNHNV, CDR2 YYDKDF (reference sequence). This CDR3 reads CATSRARNTPNTGELFF. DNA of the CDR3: TGTGCCACCAGCAGGGCGCGTAACACCCCGAACACCGGGGAGCTGTTTTTT. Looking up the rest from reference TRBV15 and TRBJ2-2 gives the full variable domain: DAMVIQNPRYQVTQFGKPVTLSCSQTLNHNVMYWYQQKSSQAPKLLFHYYDKDFNNEADTPDNFQSRRPNTSFCFLDIRSPGLGDTAMYLCATSRARNTPNTGELFFGEGSRLTVL.

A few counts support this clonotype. Written as DNA, the CDR3 is TGTGCCACCAGTGAGGATGGAGGGAGCGGGGAGCTGTTTTTT. Translation gives CATSEDGGSGELFF. V and J are TRBV24-1 and TRBJ2-2, with D possibly matching TRBD2 (6 bases). Germline V gene sequence: CDR1 KGHDR, CDR2 SFDVKD. CDR3 length: 14 residues. V lost 4 bases, J lost 7 bases, and 12 bases lay in between.

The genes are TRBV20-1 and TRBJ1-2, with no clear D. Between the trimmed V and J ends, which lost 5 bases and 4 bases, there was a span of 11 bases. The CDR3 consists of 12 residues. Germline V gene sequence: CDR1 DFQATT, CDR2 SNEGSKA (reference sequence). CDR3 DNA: TGCAGTGCTTACGAGGGTCCCTATGGCTACACCTTC. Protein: CSAYEGPYGYTF.

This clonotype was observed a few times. The CDR3 is CSAPSRGTGGNQPQHF. CDR3 bases: TGCAGTGCTCCTTCCCGAGGGACAGGGGGCAATCAGCCCCAGCATTTT. The genes are TRBV20-1 and TRBJ1-5, with 10 positions matching TRBD1. CDR1 is DFQATT and CDR2 is SNEGSKA in the germline V gene (reference sequence). This CDR3 has 16 residues. V lost 5 bases, J lost 2 bases, and 9 bases stayed unmatched.

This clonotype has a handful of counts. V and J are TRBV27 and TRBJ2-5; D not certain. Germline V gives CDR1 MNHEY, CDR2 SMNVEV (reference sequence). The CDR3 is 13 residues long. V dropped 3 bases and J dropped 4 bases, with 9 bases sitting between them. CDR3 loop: CASSFSRVETQYF. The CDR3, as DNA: TGTGCCAGCAGTTTCTCTAGGGTAGAGACCCAGTACTTC.

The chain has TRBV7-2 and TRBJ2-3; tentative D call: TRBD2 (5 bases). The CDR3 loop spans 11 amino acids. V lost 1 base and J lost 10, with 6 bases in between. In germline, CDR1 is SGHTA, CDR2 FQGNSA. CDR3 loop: CASSLGGAQYF. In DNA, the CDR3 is TGTGCCAGCAGCTTAGGGGGAGCGCAGTATTTT.

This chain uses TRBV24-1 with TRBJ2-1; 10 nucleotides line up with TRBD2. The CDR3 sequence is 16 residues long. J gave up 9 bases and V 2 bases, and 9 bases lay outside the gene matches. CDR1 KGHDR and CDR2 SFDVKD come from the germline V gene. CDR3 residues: CATSDSVAGGQSEQFF. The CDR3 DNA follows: TGTGCCACCAGTGATTCTGTAGCGGGAGGTCAGAGTGAGCAGTTCTTC.

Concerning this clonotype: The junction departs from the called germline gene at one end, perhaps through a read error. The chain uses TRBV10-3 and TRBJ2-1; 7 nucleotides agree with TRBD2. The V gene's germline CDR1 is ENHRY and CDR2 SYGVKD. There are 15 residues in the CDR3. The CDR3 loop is CAISAEGGPGNEQLF. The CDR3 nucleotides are TGTGCCATCAGTGCGGAGGGAGGGCCCGGTAATGAGCAGCTCTTC.

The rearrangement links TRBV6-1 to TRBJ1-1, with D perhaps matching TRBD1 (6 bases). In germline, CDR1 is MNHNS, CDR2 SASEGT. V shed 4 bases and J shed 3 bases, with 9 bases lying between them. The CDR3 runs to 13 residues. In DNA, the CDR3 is TGTGCCAGCAGTGTGGGGGCACACACTGAAGCTTTCTTT. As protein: CASSVGAHTEAFF.

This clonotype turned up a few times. CDR3 bases: TGTGCCAGCAGCTTTATGCGGAACCAAGAGACCCAGTACTTC. Translated, it gives CASSFMRNQETQYF. The V and J genes are TRBV7-6 and TRBJ2-5; D is ambiguous. Trimming left V 3 bases short and J 0 bases short, with 8 bases between. The CDR3 extends over 14 amino acids. CDR1 is SGHVS, CDR2 FNYEAQ, per germline.

CDR3 in amino acids: CATSDRRDILNEQFF. For the CDR3, the DNA is TGTGCCACCAGTGACCGCCGGGACATCCTAAATGAGCAGTTCTTC. The J gene is TRBJ2-1, the V gene TRBV24-1; D might be TRBD1 (6 bases). Trimming removed 4 bases from V and 7 bases from J, with 16 bases in between. Germline V gene sequence: CDR1 KGHDR, CDR2 SFDVKD. The CDR3 spans 15 residues.

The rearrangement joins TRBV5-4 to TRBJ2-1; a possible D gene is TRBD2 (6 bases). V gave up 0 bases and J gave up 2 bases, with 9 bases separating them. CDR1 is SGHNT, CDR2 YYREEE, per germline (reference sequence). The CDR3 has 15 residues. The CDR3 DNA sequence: TGTGCCAGCAGCTTGGGCGGGAAGACCTACAATGAGCAGTTCTTC. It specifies CASSLGGKTYNEQFF.

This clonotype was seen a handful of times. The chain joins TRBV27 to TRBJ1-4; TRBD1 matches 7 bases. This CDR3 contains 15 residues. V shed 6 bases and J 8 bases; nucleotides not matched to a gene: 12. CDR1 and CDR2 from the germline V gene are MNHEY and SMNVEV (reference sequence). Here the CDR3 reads CASSPRLGGAEKLFF. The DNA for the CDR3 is TGTGCCAGCAGCCCCCGTTTAGGGGGCGCCGAAAAACTGTTTTTT.

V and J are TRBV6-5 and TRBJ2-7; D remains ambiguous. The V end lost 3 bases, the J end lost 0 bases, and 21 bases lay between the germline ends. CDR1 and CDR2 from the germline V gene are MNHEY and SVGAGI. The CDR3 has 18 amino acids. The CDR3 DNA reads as TGTGCCAGCAGTTATTCGTCCCCCAGGTGGCTAAACTCCTACGAGCAGTACTTC. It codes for CASSYSSPRWLNSYEQYF.

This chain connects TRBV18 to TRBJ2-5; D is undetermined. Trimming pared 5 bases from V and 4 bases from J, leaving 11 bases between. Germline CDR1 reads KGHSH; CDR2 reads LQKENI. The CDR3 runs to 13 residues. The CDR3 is CASSSDQAETQYF. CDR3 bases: TGTGCCAGCTCATCAGACCAAGCAGAGACCCAGTACTTC. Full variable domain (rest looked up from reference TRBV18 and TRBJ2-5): NAGVMQNPRHLVRRRGQEARLRCSPMKGHSHVYWYRQLPEEGLKFMVYLQKENIIDESGMPKERFSAEFPKEGPSILRIQQVVRGDSAAYFCASSSDQAETQYFGPGTRLLVL.

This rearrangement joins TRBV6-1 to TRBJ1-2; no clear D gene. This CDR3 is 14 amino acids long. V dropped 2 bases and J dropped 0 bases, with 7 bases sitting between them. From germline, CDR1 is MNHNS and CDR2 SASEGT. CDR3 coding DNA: TGTGCCAGCAGTGAATGGCCAACTAACTATGGCTACACCTTC. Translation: CASSEWPTNYGYTF.

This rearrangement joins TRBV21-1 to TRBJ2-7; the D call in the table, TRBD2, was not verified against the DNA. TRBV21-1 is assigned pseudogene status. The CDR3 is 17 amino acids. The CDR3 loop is CASSKRRAGGPNYEQYF. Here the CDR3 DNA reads TGTGCCAGCAGCAAACGGCGCGCGGGAGGGCCAAACTACGAGCAGTACTTC.

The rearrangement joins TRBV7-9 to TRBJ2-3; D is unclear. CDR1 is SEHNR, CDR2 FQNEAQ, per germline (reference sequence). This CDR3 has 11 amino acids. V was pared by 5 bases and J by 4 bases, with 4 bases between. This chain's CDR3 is CASSPADTQYF. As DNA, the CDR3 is TGTGCCAGCAGCCCGGCAGATACGCAGTATTTT.